This T cell receptor beta chain was sequenced for a study of blood T cell repertoires in COVID-19. The CDR3 contains 14 residues. Trimming stripped 6 bases from V and 1 base from J, with 11 bases between. Germline assignment: CDR1 SGHAT and CDR2 FQNNGV. Data came from immunoSEQ multiplex PCR; TCRdb stores just in-frame clones and leaves some out. The sample includes more than 10,000 clones, approximately 83% of them seen just once. The chain has TRBV11-2 and TRBJ2-3, with D perhaps TRBD2 (7 bases). The sample taken for sequencing was peripheral blood. The TCR was taken from a man aged 35 to 55 with active or convalescent COVID-19. The CDR3 sequence: CASSTGRGTDTQYF. CDR3 nucleotide sequence: TGTGCCAGCAGTACAGGGAGGGGCACAGATACGCAGTATTTT.